This entry lists 32 T cell receptor beta chains sequenced from one sample in a study of high-grade serous ovarian cancer treatment subgroups. Tumor samples were taken before definitive surgery or chemotherapy. Repertoires were generated with immunoSEQ multiplex PCR, while TCRdb's copy carries only in-frame clones and drops some. The sample gives under 8,000 clones, 60% to 85% of which show up once; 6.7% is in the top ten. The sequenced sample consisted of tumor tissue. The receptors stem from a human donor with high-grade serous ovarian cancer.

This chain links TRBV7-9 with TRBJ1-3, with D perhaps matching TRBD1 (5 bases). Trimming removed 2 bases from V and 2 bases from J, with 19 bases in between. CDR3 size: 18 residues. Germline CDR1 SEHNR, CDR2 FQNEAQ (reference sequence). DNA for the CDR3: TGTGCCAGCAGCTTATTGGGGGATATGGGATTGGCTGGAAACACCATATATTTT. Protein: CASSLLGDMGLAGNTIYF.

The J gene is TRBJ1-2, the V gene TRBV21-1; no DNA check was done on the table's D call, TRBD1. TRBV21-1 is flagged as a pseudogene. The CDR3 extends over 18 amino acids. The CDR3 sequence is CASSKLQGAIPPHMGYTF. For the CDR3, the DNA is TGTGCCAGCAGCAAGTTACAGGGGGCTATCCCACCTCATATGGGCTACACCTTC.

J is TRBJ2-7 and V is TRBV9, with 9 positions matching TRBD2. The germline gives CDR1 SGDLS, CDR2 YYNGEE. The CDR3 runs to 16 residues. V shed 0 bases, J shed 4 bases, and the junction held 8 bases outside the gene matches. This chain's CDR3 is CASSVEGASGIYEQYF. Here the CDR3 DNA reads TGTGCCAGCAGCGTAGAGGGTGCTAGCGGGATTTACGAGCAGTACTTC. Combining the CDR3 with reference TRBV9 and TRBJ2-7 gives the whole variable domain DSGVTQTPKHLITATGQRVTLRCSPRSGDLSVYWYQQSLDQGLQFLIQYYNGEERAKGNILERFSAQQFPDLHSELNLSSLELGDSALYFCASSVEGASGIYEQYFGPGTRLTVT.

This clone was seen a single time. The chain couples TRBV11-2 to TRBJ2-4; D might be TRBD1 or TRBD2, each matching 5 bases. Germline V gene sequence: CDR1 SGHAT, CDR2 FQNNGV. The CDR3 totals 13 residues. V was cut by 7 bases and J by 11 bases, with 18 bases left in between. The chain's CDR3 is CASTPGPNVVQYF. The CDR3 nucleotides read TGTGCCAGCACCCCGGGACCCAATGTCGTTCAGTACTTC.

The CDR3 protein is CASSFGSRGSNEQFF. CDR3 in DNA: TGTGCCAGCAGCTTTGGATCCAGAGGGAGCAATGAGCAGTTCTTC. The J gene is TRBJ2-1, the V gene TRBV5-8, with D possibly being TRBD2 (5 bases). This CDR3 spans 15 amino acids. V was pared by 2 bases and J by 6 bases, with 15 bases between. Germline V gene data show CDR1 as SGHTS and CDR2 as YDEGEE.

The rearrangement uses TRBV29-1 and TRBJ1-2; 12 positions match TRBD1. The CDR3 spans 16 residues. J gave up 5 bases and V 7 bases, and 14 bases lay outside the gene matches. CDR1 is SQVTM, CDR2 ANQGSEA, per germline. CDR3 nucleotide sequence: TGCAGCGCCTCCCGGGACAGGGGGCCCATGGGGTATGGCTACACCTTC. Translating it yields CSASRDRGPMGYGYTF.

This chain connects TRBV9 to TRBJ1-6; D unresolved. CDR1 is SGDLS and CDR2 is YYNGEE in the germline V gene. The CDR3 consists of 15 residues. V shed 4 bases and J shed 0 bases, with 8 bases lying between them. CDR3 residues: CASSLTSSYNSPLHF. CDR3 nucleotides: TGTGCCAGCAGCCTCACTAGCTCCTATAATTCACCCCTCCACTTT.

The CDR3 sequence is CASSRQGTSDTQYF. As DNA, the CDR3 is TGTGCCAGCAGTAGACAGGGCACTTCAGATACGCAGTATTTT. V gene TRBV6-4 combines with J gene TRBJ2-3, with 7 bases that match TRBD1. The CDR3 is made up of 14 amino acids. Germline V lookup: CDR1 MRHNA, CDR2 SNTAGT. Trimming cost V 5 bases and J 4 bases; bases outside gene matches: 6.

The chain carries TRBV7-3 and TRBJ2-1; the match to TRBD2 covers 8 bases. The V segment lost 5 bases and the J segment 2 bases; nucleotides outside the gene matches: 8. CDR3 length: 16 residues. The germline V gene encodes CDR1 SGHTA and CDR2 FQGTGA. DNA for the CDR3: TGTGCCAGCAGCCCAGGGGCGGGAGGACCCTACAATGAGCAGTTCTTC. Translating it yields CASSPGAGGPYNEQFF.

This clone was detected only a few times. The J gene is TRBJ1-3, the V gene TRBV4-3; a possible D gene is TRBD1 (5 bases). Germline assignment: CDR1 LGHNA and CDR2 YSLEER. The CDR3 spans 13 residues. V lost 0 bases, J lost 8 bases, and 8 bases lay in between. The CDR3 spells CASSQDPGDTIYF. For the CDR3, the DNA is TGCGCCAGCAGCCAAGATCCGGGGGACACCATATATTTT.

This chain joins TRBV19 and TRBJ2-3; D tentatively reads TRBD1 or TRBD2 (5 bases each). CDR1 and CDR2 (germline): LNHDA, SQIVND (reference sequence). The CDR3 length is 18 residues. The V end lost 4 bases, the J end lost 4 bases, and 24 bases lay between the germline ends. The CDR3 region has the DNA TGTGCCAGTAGTAGCCCCCCCGGGGCCTGGGGTATGGCAGATACGCAGTATTTT. It is translated as CASSSPPGAWGMADTQYF. Combining the CDR3 with reference TRBV19 and TRBJ2-3 gives the whole variable domain DGGITQSPKYLFRKEGQNVTLSCEQNLNHDAMYWYRQDPGQGLRLIYYSQIVNDFQKGDIAEGYSVSREKKESFPLTVTSAQKNPTAFYLCASSSPPGAWGMADTQYFGPGTRLTVL.

The chain is built from TRBV5-4 and TRBJ2-3, with 8 positions matching TRBD1. Looked up from germline, CDR1 is SGHNT and CDR2 is YYREEE (reference sequence). This CDR3 region has 15 residues. Trimming at V came to 2 bases and at J to 3 bases, leaving 5 bases not matched to a gene. The CDR3 bases are TGTGCCAGCAGCTTAGGACAGGGAGAAACAGATACGCAGTATTTT. It is translated as CASSLGQGETDTQYF.

This chain links TRBV5-1 with TRBJ2-7, with a tentative D call TRBD2 (6 bases). The CDR3 extends over 14 amino acids. Germline values: CDR1 SGHRS, CDR2 YFSETQ. V lost 4 bases and J 0 bases, leaving 11 bases between the germline ends. The CDR3 protein is CASSGGGGSYEQYF. CDR3 nucleotides: TGCGCCAGCAGCGGGGGAGGCGGCTCCTACGAGCAGTACTTC.

The chain joins TRBV5-1 to TRBJ2-5; D call uncertain. Trimming stripped 4 bases from V and 4 bases from J, with 14 bases between. This CDR3 has 14 amino acids. Germline values: CDR1 SGHRS, CDR2 YFSETQ. CDR3 sequence (DNA): TGCGCCAGCAGCGTCGCTCACGGCGGAGAGACCCAGTACTTC. It yields the protein CASSVAHGGETQYF.

The V and J genes are TRBV7-9 and TRBJ2-7; 7 bases are a match to TRBD1. CDR3 length: 14 amino acids. CDR1 and CDR2 from the germline V gene are SEHNR and FQNEAQ (reference sequence). Trimming cost V 2 bases and J 2 bases; bases outside gene matches: 3. The CDR3 protein is CASSLTGQTYEQYF. Written as DNA, the CDR3 is TGTGCCAGCAGCTTAACGGGACAGACCTACGAGCAGTACTTC.

J is TRBJ2-3 and V is TRBV2, with TRBD1 as a possible D gene (6 bases). This CDR3 comprises 14 residues. Germline lookup yields CDR1 SNHLY and CDR2 FYNNEI. The V gene lost 6 bases and the J gene lost 0 bases, with 10 bases spanning the gap. The CDR3 spells CASRGHISTDTQYF. CDR3 DNA: TGTGCCAGCAGGGGACACATTAGCACAGATACGCAGTATTTT.

This clone has just a few counts. The V gene is TRBV30, the J gene TRBJ1-6; D is unclear. The CDR3 length is 12 residues. V was pared by 0 bases and J by 8 bases, with 5 bases between. Germline V lookup: CDR1 GTSNPN, CDR2 SVGIG (reference sequence). CDR3 sequence reads: CAWSVGYSPLHF. DNA of the CDR3: TGTGCCTGGAGTGTAGGGTATTCACCCCTCCACTTT. Supplemented by reference TRBV30 and TRBJ1-6, the full variable domain reads SQTIHQWPATLVQPVGSPLSLECTVEGTSNPNLYWYRQAAGRGLQLLFYSVGIGQISSEVPQNLSASRPQDRQFILSSKKLLLSDSGFYLCAWSVGYSPLHFGNGTRLTVT.

A remark on this clone: The junction departs from germline at one end; a sequencing error may be responsible. The chain carries TRBV11-2 and TRBJ2-5; D possibly corresponds to TRBD2 (7 bases). In germline, CDR1 is SGHAT, CDR2 FQNNGV. The CDR3 totals 12 residues. CDR3 in amino acids: CASSLGGGARDF. The CDR3 region has the DNA TGTGCCAGCAGCCTCGGTGGGGGGGCCCGGGACTTC.

A single count supports this clone. This chain connects TRBV18 to TRBJ1-2; 7 bases line up with TRBD1. V shed 5 bases and J 2 bases; nucleotides not matched to a gene: 17. CDR1 and CDR2 (germline): KGHSH, LQKENI. This CDR3 comprises 18 residues. CDR3 bases: TGTGCCAGCTCAGCAAGCGGAGACAGGGAACGGATAAACTATGGCTACACCTTC. As protein: CASSASGDRERINYGYTF.

The rearrangement uses TRBV5-1 and TRBJ2-3, with TRBD2 matching over 12 bases. Germline CDR1 SGHRS, CDR2 YFSETQ. This CDR3 has 17 residues. The V gene end was trimmed by 0 bases and the J gene end by 5 bases; junction bases not matched to a gene: 7. The CDR3 DNA is TGCGCCAGCAGCTTGGCTCTAGCGGGAGGGGGAGGAGATACGCAGTATTTT. It codes for CASSLALAGGGGDTQYF. The full variable domain, with the rest looked up from reference TRBV5-1 and TRBJ2-3, is KAGVTQTPRYLIKTRGQQVTLSCSPISGHRSVSWYQQTPGQGLQFLFEYFSETQRNKGNFPGRFSGRQFSNSRSEMNVSTLELGDSALYLCASSLALAGGGGDTQYFGPGTRLTVL.

The chain uses TRBV5-6 and TRBJ2-5, with 11 nucleotides matching TRBD2. The J call is in doubt because the DNA end fits TRBJ2-7 better. The CDR3 has 16 amino acids. CDR1 and CDR2 from the germline V gene are SGHDT and YYEEEE. CDR3 DNA: TGTGCCAGCAGCAGAATAGCGGGAGGGGTATTACGCGAGCAGTACTTC. Translating it yields CASSRIAGGVLREQYF.

V gene TRBV6-5 combines with J gene TRBJ2-7; D not resolved. With 7 bases removed from V and 1 base from J, the gap between germline ends came to 14 bases. This CDR3 spans 14 amino acids. Germline V CDR1 and CDR2: MNHEY, SVGAGI. The CDR3 region has the DNA TGTGCCAGCAAACTCCTACCCTTATCCTACGAGCAGTACTTC. Translation gives CASKLLPLSYEQYF.

CDR3 sequence: CASSPRGTGELFF. CDR3 coding DNA: TGTGCCAGCAGTCCACGGGGCACCGGGGAGCTGTTTTTT. The V gene is TRBV6-5, the J gene TRBJ2-2, with D perhaps matching TRBD2 (5 bases). Germline lookup yields CDR1 MNHEY and CDR2 SVGAGI. The CDR3 spans 13 residues. V was trimmed by 5 bases and J by 4 bases, leaving 8 bases between them.

V gene TRBV4-3 combines with J gene TRBJ2-7, with 8 nucleotides matching TRBD2. In germline, CDR1 is LGHNA, CDR2 YSLEER. CDR3 size: 15 residues. Trimming removed 5 bases from V and 2 bases from J; junction bases left unmatched: 8. The CDR3 loop is CASSALAGGPYEQYF. Written as DNA, the CDR3 is TGCGCCAGCAGCGCCCTAGCGGGCGGTCCCTACGAGCAGTACTTC.

The V gene is TRBV2, the J gene TRBJ2-1, with 8 nucleotides matching TRBD2. Unmatched junction bases numbered 25, after V lost 8 bases and J lost 7 bases. The CDR3 is 19 residues long. Germline values: CDR1 SNHLY, CDR2 FYNNEI. DNA for the CDR3: TGTGCCAGCCGCTTTTCCGGAGGACCCCACACTAGCGGTTTTAATGAGCAGTTCTTC. This sequence encodes CASRFSGGPHTSGFNEQFF.

This clone was counted once. The chain employs TRBV18 and TRBJ2-2, with no clear D. The CDR3 has 13 amino acids. Trimming took 3 bases from V and 5 from J, leaving 7 bases between them. The V gene's germline CDR1 is KGHSH and CDR2 LQKENI. Here the CDR3 reads CASSPDSTGELFF. CDR3 nucleotide sequence: TGTGCCAGCTCACCTGACTCGACCGGGGAGCTGTTTTTT. Using reference TRBV18 and TRBJ2-2 for the parts outside the CDR3, the full variable domain is NAGVMQNPRHLVRRRGQEARLRCSPMKGHSHVYWYRQLPEEGLKFMVYLQKENIIDESGMPKERFSAEFPKEGPSILRIQQVVRGDSAAYFCASSPDSTGELFFGEGSRLTVL.

This chain connects TRBV7-2 to TRBJ1-6; 7 bases are shared with TRBD1. This CDR3 comprises 17 residues. In germline, CDR1 is SGHTA, CDR2 FQGNSA. Trimming took 3 bases from V and 0 from J; bases not matched to a gene: 5. CDR3 in amino acids: CASSFRGRSSYNSPLHF. In DNA form, the CDR3 reads TGTGCCAGCAGCTTCAGGGGGAGAAGCTCCTATAATTCACCCCTCCACTTT.

V and J are TRBV5-3 and TRBJ2-7; D not certain. TRBV5-3 is identified as an open reading frame with a role that is uncertain. This CDR3 contains 19 residues. V lost 4 bases and J 0 bases, leaving 26 bases between the germline ends. Here the CDR3 DNA reads TGTGCCAGAAGCCCTGCGCCCACTTGGGCCCCGCTCCCCTCCTACGAGCAGTACTTC. This codes for CARSPAPTWAPLPSYEQYF.

The CDR3 DNA is TGCGCCAGCAGCCCAGGACAGGGCCCGATGGCTTTCTTT. As protein: CASSPGQGPMAFF. The J gene is TRBJ1-1, the V gene TRBV5-1, with TRBD1 identical over 8 bases. Germline assignment: CDR1 SGHRS and CDR2 YFSETQ. J gave up 11 bases and V 4 bases, and 10 bases lay outside the gene matches. This CDR3 is 13 amino acids long.

CDR3 sequence: CASSVWGPSGAKNIQYF. The CDR3 region has the DNA TGTGCCAGCTCCGTATGGGGCCCTTCTGGAGCCAAAAACATTCAGTACTTC. The V and J genes are TRBV11-2 and TRBJ2-4, with a weak D call TRBD1 (5 bases). Between the trimmed V and J ends, which lost 8 bases and 0 bases, there was a span of 20 bases. Germline-derived CDR1 and CDR2 are SGHAT and FQNNGV. CDR3 length: 17 residues.

The chain joins TRBV19 to TRBJ1-2; D gene ambiguous. Trimming removed 7 bases at V and 8 bases at J, with 11 bases between. The germline V gene encodes CDR1 LNHDA and CDR2 SQIVND (reference sequence). The CDR3 sequence is 11 residues long. CDR3 region: CASTDLRGYTF. DNA for the CDR3: TGTGCCAGTACCGACCTGAGGGGCTACACCTTC.

This clone was seen a single time. V and J are TRBV27 and TRBJ2-3, with a tentative D call TRBD1 (7 bases). Between the trimmed V and J ends, which lost 7 bases and 1 base, there was a span of 18 bases. This CDR3 comprises 16 residues. Per the germline V gene, CDR1 is MNHEY and CDR2 is SMNVEV (reference sequence). CDR3 nucleotides: TGTGCCAGCACCGCAGGGGGGAGAAGGCGCACAGATACGCAGTATTTT. This gives the protein CASTAGGRRRTDTQYF.